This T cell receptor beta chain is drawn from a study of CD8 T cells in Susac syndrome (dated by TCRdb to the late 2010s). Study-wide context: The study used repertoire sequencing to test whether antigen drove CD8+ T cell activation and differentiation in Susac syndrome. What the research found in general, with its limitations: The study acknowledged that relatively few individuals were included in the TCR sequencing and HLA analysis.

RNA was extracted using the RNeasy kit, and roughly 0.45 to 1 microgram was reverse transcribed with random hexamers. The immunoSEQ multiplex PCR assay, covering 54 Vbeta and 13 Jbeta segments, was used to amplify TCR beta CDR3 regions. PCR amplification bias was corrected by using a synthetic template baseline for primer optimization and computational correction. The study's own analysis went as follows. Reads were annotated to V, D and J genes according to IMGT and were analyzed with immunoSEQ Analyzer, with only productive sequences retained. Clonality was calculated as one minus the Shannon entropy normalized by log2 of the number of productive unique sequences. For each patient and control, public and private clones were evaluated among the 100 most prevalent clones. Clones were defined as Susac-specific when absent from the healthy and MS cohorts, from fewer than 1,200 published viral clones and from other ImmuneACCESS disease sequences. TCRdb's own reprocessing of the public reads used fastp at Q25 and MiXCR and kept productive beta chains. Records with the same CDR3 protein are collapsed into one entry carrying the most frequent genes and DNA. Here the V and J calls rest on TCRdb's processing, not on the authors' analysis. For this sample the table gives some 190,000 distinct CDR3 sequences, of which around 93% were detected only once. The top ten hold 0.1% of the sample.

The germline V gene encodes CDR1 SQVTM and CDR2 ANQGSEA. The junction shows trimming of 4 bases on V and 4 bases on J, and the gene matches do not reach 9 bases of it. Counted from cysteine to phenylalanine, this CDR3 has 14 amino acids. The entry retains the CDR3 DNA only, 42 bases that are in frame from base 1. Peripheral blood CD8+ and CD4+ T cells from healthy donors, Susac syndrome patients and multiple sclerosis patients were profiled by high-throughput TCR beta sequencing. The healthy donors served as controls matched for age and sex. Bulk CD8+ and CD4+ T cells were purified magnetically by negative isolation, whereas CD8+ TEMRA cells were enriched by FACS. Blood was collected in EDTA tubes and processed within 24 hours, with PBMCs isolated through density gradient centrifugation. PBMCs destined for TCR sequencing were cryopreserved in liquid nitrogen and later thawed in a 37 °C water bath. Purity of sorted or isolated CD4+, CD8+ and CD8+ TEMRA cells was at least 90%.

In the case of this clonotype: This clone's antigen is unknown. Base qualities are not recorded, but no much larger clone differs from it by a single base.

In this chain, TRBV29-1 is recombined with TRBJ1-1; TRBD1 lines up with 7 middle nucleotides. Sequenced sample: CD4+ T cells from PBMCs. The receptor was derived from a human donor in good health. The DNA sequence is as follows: TGCAGCGTTGTGAGTAGGGGGCAGAGCACTGAAGCTTTCTTT. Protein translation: CSVVSRGQSTEAFF.